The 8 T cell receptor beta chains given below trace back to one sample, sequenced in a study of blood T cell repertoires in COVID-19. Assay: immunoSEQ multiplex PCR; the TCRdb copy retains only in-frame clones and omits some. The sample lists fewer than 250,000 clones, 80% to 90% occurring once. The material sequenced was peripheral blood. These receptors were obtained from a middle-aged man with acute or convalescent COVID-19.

The CDR3: CASSLGTSGRQIHEQFF. DNA for the CDR3: TGTGCCAGCAGCCTAGGGACTAGCGGGAGGCAGATCCATGAGCAGTTCTTC. This chain joins TRBV9 and TRBJ2-1, with 15 bases aligning to TRBD2. After removal of 4 bases from V and 8 bases from J, the junction contained 10 bases not matched to a gene. CDR1 SGDLS and CDR2 YYNGEE come from the germline V gene. The CDR3 consists of 17 residues.

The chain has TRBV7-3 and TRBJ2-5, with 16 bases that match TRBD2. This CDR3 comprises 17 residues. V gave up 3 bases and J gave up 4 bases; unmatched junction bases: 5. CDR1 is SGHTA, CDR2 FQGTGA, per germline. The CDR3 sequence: CASSLGLAGGGAETQYF. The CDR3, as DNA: TGTGCCAGCAGCTTGGGACTAGCGGGAGGGGGTGCAGAGACCCAGTACTTC.

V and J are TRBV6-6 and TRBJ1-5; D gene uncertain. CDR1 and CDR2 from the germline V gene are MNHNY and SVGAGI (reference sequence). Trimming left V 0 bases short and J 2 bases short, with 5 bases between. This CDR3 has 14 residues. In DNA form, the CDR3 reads TGTGCCAGCAGTTACTCGGGCCGCAATCAGCCCCAGCATTTT. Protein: CASSYSGRNQPQHF.

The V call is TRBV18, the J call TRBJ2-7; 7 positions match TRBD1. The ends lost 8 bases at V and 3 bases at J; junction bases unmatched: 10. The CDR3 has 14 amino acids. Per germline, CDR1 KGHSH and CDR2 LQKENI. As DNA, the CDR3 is TGTGCCAGCGTCCCCTCGAGGGGGCACTACGAGCAGTACTTC. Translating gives CASVPSRGHYEQYF.

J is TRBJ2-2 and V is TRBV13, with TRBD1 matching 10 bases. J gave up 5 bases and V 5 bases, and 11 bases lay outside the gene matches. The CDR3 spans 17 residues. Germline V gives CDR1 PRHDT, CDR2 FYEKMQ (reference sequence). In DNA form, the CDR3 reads TGTGCCAGCAGCACCGGACAGGGGGTAGTTGGGACCGGGGAGCTGTTTTTT. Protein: CASSTGQGVVGTGELFF.

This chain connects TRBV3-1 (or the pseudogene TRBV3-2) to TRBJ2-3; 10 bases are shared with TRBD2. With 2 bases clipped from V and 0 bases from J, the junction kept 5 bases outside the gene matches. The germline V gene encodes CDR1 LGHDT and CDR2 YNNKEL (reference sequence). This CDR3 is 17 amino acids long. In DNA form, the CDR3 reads TGTGCCAGCAGCCAACGCCGGACTAGCGGAAGCACAGATACGCAGTATTTT. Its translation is CASSQRRTSGSTDTQYF.

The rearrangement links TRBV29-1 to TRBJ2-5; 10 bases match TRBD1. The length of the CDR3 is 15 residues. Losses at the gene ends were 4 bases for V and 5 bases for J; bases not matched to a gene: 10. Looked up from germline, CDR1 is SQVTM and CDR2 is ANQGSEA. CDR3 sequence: CSVGPPTGGAETQYF. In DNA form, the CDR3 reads TGCAGCGTTGGGCCGCCGACAGGGGGCGCCGAGACCCAGTACTTC.

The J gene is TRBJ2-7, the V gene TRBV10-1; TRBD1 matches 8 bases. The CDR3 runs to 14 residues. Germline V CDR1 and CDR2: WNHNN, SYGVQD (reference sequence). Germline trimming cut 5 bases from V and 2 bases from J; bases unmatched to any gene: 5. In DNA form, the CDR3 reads TGCGCCAGCAGTAGGACAGGGACACCCTACGAGCAGTACTTC. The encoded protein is CASSRTGTPYEQYF.